A single sample gave rise to the 12 T cell receptor beta chains below, sequenced in a study of blood T cell repertoires in COVID-19. Data came from immunoSEQ multiplex PCR; TCRdb stores just in-frame clones and leaves some out. Altogether about 140,000 clones are present, 88% being singletons, with the ten largest covering 1.7%. Sequencing was done on a sample of peripheral blood. The receptors originated from a woman between 45 and 65 years old with acute or convalescent COVID-19.

This clone was seen a single time. V gene TRBV5-4 combines with J gene TRBJ1-5; D gene unclear. Trimming left V 0 bases short and J 1 base short, with 8 bases between. This CDR3 is 15 amino acids long. Germline CDR1 reads SGHNT; CDR2 reads YYREEE (reference sequence). DNA of the CDR3: TGTGCCAGCAGCTTGGATCAGGCAAGCAATCAGCCCCAGCATTTT. Translating it yields CASSLDQASNQPQHF.

The chain couples TRBV5-1 to TRBJ2-3, with 7 bases matching TRBD2. This CDR3 region has 15 residues. With 5 bases clipped from V and 0 bases from J, the junction kept 6 bases outside the gene matches. Germline V gene sequence: CDR1 SGHRS, CDR2 YFSETQ. The CDR3 loop is CASSQSGVSTDTQYF. In DNA form, the CDR3 reads TGCGCCAGCAGTCAAAGCGGGGTCAGCACAGATACGCAGTATTTT.

The chain has TRBV27 and TRBJ1-1; 12 bases agree with TRBD1. V lost 6 bases and J lost 11; bases outside the gene matches: 13. CDR1 is MNHEY, CDR2 SMNVEV, per germline (reference sequence). The CDR3 spans 15 residues. This CDR3 is CASRPGQGAIKVAFF. DNA for the CDR3: TGTGCCAGCAGACCGGGACAGGGGGCCATAAAGGTGGCTTTCTTT.

This clone was counted at least ten times. This chain uses TRBV7-9 with TRBJ1-2, with TRBD1 as a possible D gene (5 bases). The V and J ends lost 1 base and 2 bases respectively, with 14 bases between them. This CDR3 comprises 16 residues. Germline V gene sequence: CDR1 SEHNR, CDR2 FQNEAQ (reference sequence). The CDR3 is CASSLVPGKENYGYTF. Here the CDR3 DNA reads TGTGCCAGCAGCTTAGTACCAGGGAAAGAAAACTATGGCTACACCTTC.

The DNA of the CDR3 is TGTGCCAGCAGCTTAGCGTTGGGGGGAGGTAATGAGCAGTTCTTC. It translates to CASSLALGGGNEQFF. The chain couples TRBV7-2 to TRBJ2-1, with D possibly TRBD2 on 6 matching bases. Per germline, CDR1 SGHTA and CDR2 FQGNSA. CDR3 length: 15 residues. The germline V and J ends were trimmed by 0 bases and 7 bases, with 13 bases remaining between them.

J is TRBJ1-2 and V is TRBV9; 8 bases map to TRBD1. V was pared by 4 bases and J by 8 bases, with 10 bases of the junction left unmatched. In germline, CDR1 is SGDLS, CDR2 YYNGEE. The CDR3 runs to 14 residues. CDR3 sequence (DNA): TGTGCCAGCAGCCTAACCGGGACAGGCGGCGGCTACACCTTC. This translates into CASSLTGTGGGYTF. The full variable domain, in which reference TRBV9 and TRBJ1-2 provide the parts outside the CDR3, is DSGVTQTPKHLITATGQRVTLRCSPRSGDLSVYWYQQSLDQGLQFLIQYYNGEERAKGNILERFSAQQFPDLHSELNLSSLELGDSALYFCASSLTGTGGGYTFGSGTRLTVV.

The chain joins TRBV25-1 to TRBJ1-1, with D possibly matching TRBD1 (6 bases). Trimming pared 5 bases from V and 3 bases from J, leaving 13 bases between. The CDR3 sequence is 14 residues long. Germline V lookup: CDR1 MGHDK, CDR2 SYGVNS. CDR3 amino acids: CASSSRGRDTEAFF. CDR3 in DNA: TGTGCCAGCAGTTCCAGGGGAAGGGACACTGAAGCTTTCTTT.

With regard to this clone: This specimen includes other DNA sequences encoding the same CDR3. This chain uses TRBV28 with TRBJ2-2; TRBD1 agrees at 9 bases. Germline V gene data show CDR1 as MDHEN and CDR2 as SYDVKM. The CDR3 length is 15 residues. V shed 6 bases and J 1 base; nucleotides not matched to a gene: 3. CDR3 region: CASRLGQGNTGELFF. In DNA form, the CDR3 reads TGTGCCAGCAGGTTGGGACAGGGGAACACCGGGGAGCTGTTTTTT.

The CDR3 sequence: CASSLPPSAGNTIYF. CDR3 DNA: TGTGCCAGCAGTTTACCCCCCTCAGCGGGAAACACCATATATTTT. The V gene is TRBV28, the J gene TRBJ1-3; D gene uncertain. CDR3 length: 15 residues. V gave up 2 bases and J gave up 4 bases, with 12 bases separating them. CDR1 and CDR2 (germline): MDHEN, SYDVKM.

This clone was recorded once. The genes are TRBV7-8 and TRBJ2-1; TRBD2 matches 7 bases. The trim removed 2 bases at V and 0 bases at J, leaving 4 bases unmatched. Germline-derived CDR1 and CDR2 are SGHVS and FQNEAQ. This CDR3 contains 16 residues. CDR3 DNA sequence: TGTGCCAGCAGCTTAAGCGGGATGAGCTCCTACAATGAGCAGTTCTTC. Its translation is CASSLSGMSSYNEQFF.

This sequence joins TRBV25-1 and TRBJ2-2; TRBD2 is a possible D gene (6 bases). CDR1 is MGHDK, CDR2 SYGVNS, per germline. V lost 4 bases and J 8 bases, leaving 11 bases between the germline ends. CDR3 length equals 13 residues. CDR3 sequence: CASSVGGSGELFF. The DNA for the CDR3 is TGTGCCAGCAGTGTTGGGGGGTCTGGGGAGCTGTTTTTT.

The rearrangement joins TRBV5-4 to TRBJ1-1; the D gene is possibly TRBD1 (5 bases). The CDR3 covers 15 residues. Germline V gives CDR1 SGHNT, CDR2 YYREEE (reference sequence). V lost 1 base to trimming and J lost 0 bases, with 10 bases between them. The CDR3 reads CASSLTGNMNTEAFF. DNA of the CDR3: TGTGCCAGCAGCTTGACAGGCAACATGAACACTGAAGCTTTCTTT.